The 24 T cell receptor beta chains below were found in one sample sequenced in a study of shared clonotypes between healthy human individuals. Only in-frame clones appear in the TCRdb table, and some are missing; sequencing was by immunoSEQ multiplex PCR. The sample contains fewer than 850,000 clones, less than 95% of which appear only once. Sequenced: memory CD8+ T cells from PBMCs. The sample's subset: CD45RO+ cells pooled with CCR7-negative TemRA cells. The origin of the receptors is a man aged 18 to 29 in good health. Some clones in this sample may be carry-over from other donors' samples.

V is TRBV9 and J is TRBJ1-1, with 11 bases fitting TRBD1. CDR3 length: 17 residues. The ends lost 0 bases at V and 5 bases at J; junction bases unmatched: 9. Germline assignment: CDR1 SGDLS and CDR2 YYNGEE. Here the CDR3 reads CASSVVSLRDRGTEAFF. In nucleotides, the CDR3 is TGTGCCAGCAGCGTAGTATCCCTCCGGGACAGGGGGACTGAAGCTTTCTTT.

This sequence joins TRBV15 and TRBJ2-1; D gene unclear. This CDR3 is 12 amino acids long. The ends were cut back, 1 base at V and 8 bases at J, with 6 bases in the middle. Germline CDR1 and CDR2: LNHNV and YYDKDF (reference sequence). The CDR3 is CATSRVDHEQFF. In DNA form, the CDR3 reads TGTGCCACCAGCAGAGTCGATCATGAGCAGTTCTTC. The complete variable domain, with remaining parts taken from reference TRBV15 and TRBJ2-1, reads DAMVIQNPRYQVTQFGKPVTLSCSQTLNHNVMYWYQQKSSQAPKLLFHYYDKDFNNEADTPDNFQSRRPNTSFCFLDIRSPGLGDTAMYLCATSRVDHEQFFGPGTRLTVL.

The chain couples TRBV2 to TRBJ2-7, with unresolved D. Trimming stripped 7 bases from V and 7 bases from J, with 20 bases between. The germline gives CDR1 SNHLY, CDR2 FYNNEI. The CDR3 runs 14 residues. CDR3 in DNA: TGTGCCAGCAATCTGGGTGGCGCAATTTGGGAGCAGTACTTC. Translated, it gives CASNLGGAIWEQYF.

This clone has a single count. The chain recombines TRBV27 with TRBJ2-6; the D is unclear. The CDR3 is 18 amino acids. Trimming shortened V by 7 bases and J by 2 bases, and 21 bases separated the two germline ends. Per germline, CDR1 MNHEY and CDR2 SMNVEV (reference sequence). CDR3 coding DNA: TGTGCCAGCACCCCCGGACGGAGCTTTATCACTGGGGCCAACGTCCTGACTTTC. It translates to CASTPGRSFITGANVLTF.

The V gene is TRBV28, the J gene TRBJ2-1; D ambiguous. Germline V lookup: CDR1 MDHEN, CDR2 SYDVKM. The germline V and J ends were trimmed by 6 bases and 6 bases, with 18 bases remaining between them. The CDR3 runs 15 residues. CDR3 sequence: CASSQPRLLFNEQFF. The CDR3, as DNA: TGTGCCAGCAGCCAGCCGAGACTCCTTTTCAATGAGCAGTTCTTC. Looking up the rest from reference TRBV28 and TRBJ2-1 gives the full variable domain: DVKVTQSSRYLVKRTGEKVFLECVQDMDHENMFWYRQDPGLGLRLIYFSYDVKMKEKGDIPEGYSVSREKKERFSLILESASTNQTSMYLCASSQPRLLFNEQFFGPGTRLTVL.

This chain joins TRBV28 and TRBJ2-7, with 8 bases matching TRBD1. V was clipped by 5 bases and J by 2 bases; unmatched bases: 8. The CDR3 is 15 amino acids. Germline V gives CDR1 MDHEN, CDR2 SYDVKM. This chain's CDR3 is CASSQKTGAPYEQYF. DNA of the CDR3: TGTGCCAGCAGTCAGAAGACAGGGGCCCCCTACGAGCAGTACTTC. The variable domain in full, with the rest retrieved from reference TRBV28 and TRBJ2-7, is DVKVTQSSRYLVKRTGEKVFLECVQDMDHENMFWYRQDPGLGLRLIYFSYDVKMKEKGDIPEGYSVSREKKERFSLILESASTNQTSMYLCASSQKTGAPYEQYFGPGTRLTVT.

This chain connects TRBV27 to TRBJ1-1; D is possibly TRBD1 (6 bases). This CDR3 is built from 16 residues. V was clipped by 3 bases and J by 0 bases, with 14 bases between them. Germline loops: CDR1 MNHEY, CDR2 SMNVEV (reference sequence). CDR3 loop: CASSFSRGEMNTEAFF. CDR3 DNA: TGTGCCAGCAGTTTCAGCAGGGGCGAGATGAACACTGAAGCTTTCTTT.

The rearrangement uses TRBV7-6 and TRBJ2-1; TRBD2 matches 11 bases. The CDR3 is made up of 16 amino acids. J gave up 3 bases and V 5 bases, and 6 bases lay outside the gene matches. CDR1 SGHVS and CDR2 FNYEAQ come from the germline V gene. CDR3 in amino acids: CASSTTSGISYNEQFF. CDR3 bases: TGTGCCAGCAGCACGACTAGCGGGATTAGCTACAATGAGCAGTTCTTC.

The genes are TRBV4-2 and TRBJ2-1, with 11 bases aligning to TRBD2. CDR1 is LGHNA, CDR2 YNFKEQ, per germline. CDR3 length: 18 amino acids. V lost 3 bases to trimming and J lost 2 bases; unmatched junction nucleotides: 9. CDR3 nucleotide sequence: TGTGCCAGCAGCCATGGGACTAGCGGAGCCGGGGCCTACAATGAGCAGTTCTTC. This encodes CASSHGTSGAGAYNEQFF.

This chain joins TRBV4-2 and TRBJ1-1; D unclear. Germline V gene sequence: CDR1 LGHNA, CDR2 YNFKEQ. Between the trimmed V and J ends, which lost 0 bases and 0 bases, there was a span of 8 bases. This CDR3 has 15 amino acids. The CDR3 reads CASSQERPMNTEAFF. The CDR3 DNA follows: TGTGCCAGCAGCCAAGAACGTCCCATGAACACTGAAGCTTTCTTT.

The chain carries TRBV11-2 and TRBJ2-1, with D possibly matching TRBD2 (6 bases). Trimming left V 3 bases short and J 8 bases short, with 20 bases between. The CDR3 is 16 residues long. Per the germline V gene, CDR1 is SGHAT and CDR2 is FQNNGV. Written as DNA, the CDR3 is TGTGCCAGCAGCTTCGGGTTGGAGGGGAGGTATTATGAGCAGTTCTTC. This sequence encodes CASSFGLEGRYYEQFF. Together with reference TRBV11-2 and TRBJ2-1, the CDR3 gives the full variable domain: EAGVAQSPRYKIIEKRQSVAFWCNPISGHATLYWYQQILGQGPKLLIQFQNNGVVDDSQLPKDRFSAERLKGVDSTLKIQPAKLEDSAVYLCASSFGLEGRYYEQFFGPGTRLTVL.

With respect to this clone: This sample includes further DNA sequences coding for the same CDR3. The chain joins TRBV5-1 to TRBJ2-7; a possible D gene is TRBD2 (5 bases). Trimming took off 0 bases at V and 0 bases at J, with 7 bases between the two ends. Germline values: CDR1 SGHRS, CDR2 YFSETQ. This CDR3 is built from 14 residues. The CDR3 DNA reads as TGCGCCAGCAGCTTGGGCGGGCTCTCCTACGAGCAGTACTTC. It codes for CASSLGGLSYEQYF.

The V and J genes are TRBV15 and TRBJ2-5; D is undetermined. Looked up from germline, CDR1 is LNHNV and CDR2 is YYDKDF (reference sequence). This CDR3 has 14 amino acids. Trimming took 1 base from V and 5 from J, leaving 11 bases between them. CDR3 nucleotides: TGTGCCACCAGCAGAGGAAGTTCTGCGGAGACCCAGTACTTC. This encodes CATSRGSSAETQYF. The entire variable domain, with the rest obtained from reference TRBV15 and TRBJ2-5, is as follows: DAMVIQNPRYQVTQFGKPVTLSCSQTLNHNVMYWYQQKSSQAPKLLFHYYDKDFNNEADTPDNFQSRRPNTSFCFLDIRSPGLGDTAMYLCATSRGSSAETQYFGPGTRLLVL.

The chain links TRBV27 to TRBJ1-5, with D hard to call. Germline V gene lookup returns CDR1 MNHEY and CDR2 SMNVEV (reference sequence). There are 15 residues in the CDR3. Trimming stripped 2 bases from V and 3 bases from J, with 11 bases between. As DNA, the CDR3 is TGTGCCAGCAGTTTAAACTGGCAGGCCAATCAGCCCCAGCATTTT. This gives the protein CASSLNWQANQPQHF.

The V call is TRBV13, the J call TRBJ1-6; 7 positions match TRBD1. Germline V lookup: CDR1 PRHDT, CDR2 FYEKMQ (reference sequence). There are 16 residues in the CDR3. V lost 0 bases and J lost 9; bases outside the gene matches: 8. CDR3: CASSLGRNNRGSPLHF. CDR3 nucleotide sequence: TGTGCCAGCAGCTTAGGCCGTAACAACAGGGGTTCACCCCTCCACTTT.

J is TRBJ2-1 and V is TRBV29-1, with 8 bases lining up with TRBD2. The V gene's germline CDR1 is SQVTM and CDR2 ANQGSEA. Trimming removed 4 bases from V and 4 bases from J; junction bases left unmatched: 9. This CDR3 contains 15 residues. This chain's CDR3 is CSVGLREVRYNEQFF. CDR3 nucleotides: TGCAGCGTTGGGTTGCGGGAGGTACGATACAATGAGCAGTTCTTC.

The CDR3 region is CASSLATSGPYNEQFF. CDR3 DNA sequence: TGTGCCAGCAGCTTGGCTACTAGCGGGCCGTACAATGAGCAGTTCTTC. V and J are TRBV5-4 and TRBJ2-1; TRBD2 aligns across 9 bases. There are 16 residues in the CDR3. Per the germline V gene, CDR1 is SGHNT and CDR2 is YYREEE (reference sequence). The V and J ends lost 0 bases and 4 bases, in that order; junction bases with no gene match: 5.

Concerning this clone: The same CDR3 also results from other DNA sequences found in this sample. The chain employs TRBV29-1 and TRBJ2-7; tentative D call: TRBD2 (5 bases). Per germline, CDR1 SQVTM and CDR2 ANQGSEA. V lost 4 bases, J lost 0 bases, and 10 bases lay in between. CDR3 length: 13 residues. Written as DNA, the CDR3 is TGCAGCGTTGTGACGGGAAGCTCCTACGAGCAGTACTTC. Translating gives CSVVTGSSYEQYF.

This chain uses TRBV7-9 with TRBJ2-2; D call uncertain. Germline CDR1 and CDR2: SEHNR and FQNEAQ (reference sequence). The CDR3 has 15 amino acids. V lost 1 base, J lost 1 base, and 7 bases lay in between. CDR3 DNA: TGTGCCAGCAGCTTAGGCAAGGGGAACACCGGGGAGCTGTTTTTT. It specifies CASSLGKGNTGELFF.

This sequence joins TRBV5-1 and TRBJ2-1; the D gene could be TRBD1 or TRBD2 (5 bases each). V gave up 5 bases and J gave up 9 bases, with 15 bases separating them. The CDR3 runs 13 residues. Germline assignment: CDR1 SGHRS and CDR2 YFSETQ. The CDR3 spells CASRGREGPEQFF. DNA of the CDR3: TGCGCCAGCAGAGGCCGCGAGGGACCTGAGCAGTTCTTC.

The sample holds a few counts of this clone. The CDR3 nucleotides are TGTGCCAGCAGGGGGACAGGGATATACAATGAGCAGTTCTTC. Translating gives CASRGTGIYNEQFF. V and J are TRBV6-1 and TRBJ2-1, with 9 bases matching TRBD1. V lost 6 bases, J lost 4 bases, and 4 bases stayed unmatched. The CDR3 runs 14 residues. The germline gives CDR1 MNHNS, CDR2 SASEGT.

The chain carries TRBV6-5 and TRBJ1-1, with 7 positions matching TRBD1. CDR1 is MNHEY, CDR2 SVGAGI, per germline. J lost 5 bases, V lost 7 bases, and 13 bases had no gene match. The CDR3 totals 15 residues. The DNA for the CDR3 is TGTGCCAGCACCCTACGGTGGGAGGGGGCTACTGAAGCTTTCTTT. Translated: CASTLRWEGATEAFF.

The chain uses TRBV27 and TRBJ2-7; a possible D gene is TRBD2 (6 bases). CDR3 length: 15 amino acids. V lost 6 bases, J lost 4 bases, and 19 bases lay in between. Germline CDR1 and CDR2: MNHEY and SMNVEV (reference sequence). CDR3 amino acids: CASSTRETRPYEQYF. Here the CDR3 DNA reads TGTGCCAGCAGCACCCGGGAGACGAGACCTTACGAGCAGTACTTC.

V is TRBV6-5 and J is TRBJ1-2, with D possibly matching TRBD1 (6 bases). Deletions cut 8 bases from V and 7 bases from J, with 23 bases between. This CDR3 is built from 15 residues. Looked up from germline, CDR1 is MNHEY and CDR2 is SVGAGI. The CDR3 bases are TGTGCCAGCGGGTCGTCCGGGACACCGGGTCCTGGCTACACCTTC. The encoded protein is CASGSSGTPGPGYTF.